This is a list of T cell receptor beta chains from one sample in a study of graft-versus-host responses after intestinal transplantation. These receptors have no known antigen. Assay: immunoSEQ multiplex PCR; the TCRdb copy retains only in-frame clones and omits some. The profile covers roughly 99,000 clones, with approximately 90% appearing a single time and around 0.76% taken by the ten largest. The specimen comprised unstimulated CD4+ T cells sorted from spleen or lymph node cells, sampled before transplant. All receptors come from a human donor who was the organ donor for an intestinal transplant. CDR3s include the opening cysteine and the closing phenylalanine or tryptophan. Fields, in order: clone size, J gene, D gene, V gene, CDR3 protein, CDR3 DNA. D genes are given only for firm matches. Not every row has a clone size; where given, it reads once, few, many or a size class.

NA,TRBJ2-3,NA,TRBV6-5,CASSYGRKRGTDTQYF,TGTGCCAGCAGTTACGGGCGGAAGAGGGGCACAGATACGCAGTATTTT
few,TRBJ2-1,TRBD2,TRBV5-1,CASSVRTSGSSYNEQFF,TGCGCCAGCAGCGTCAGGACTAGCGGGAGCTCCTACAATGAGCAGTTCTTC
NA,TRBJ1-1,NA,TRBV11-3,CASSIGGLNTEAFF,TGTGCCAGCAGCATAGGAGGATTGAACACTGAAGCTTTCTTT
NA,TRBJ2-1,NA,TRBV6-1,CASSAFTGNSFYNEQFF,TGTGCCAGCAGTGCTTTTACAGGGAACTCATTCTACAATGAGCAGTTCTTC
once,TRBJ2-7,TRBD2,TRBV28,CASSVSGSSYEQYF,TGTGCCAGCAGTGTGAGCGGGAGCAGCTACGAGCAGTACTTC
NA,TRBJ1-5,NA,TRBV18,CASSRIFNQPQHF,TGTGCCAGCTCACGAATATTCAATCAGCCCCAGCATTTT
once,TRBJ2-1,TRBD2,TRBV5-1,CASSLRSLLAGESYNEQFF,TGCGCCAGCAGCTTGCGCTCCCTACTAGCGGGCGAGTCCTACAATGAGCAGTTCTTC
NA,TRBJ1-1,TRBD1,TRBV19,CATKRQGASLNTEAFF,TGTGCCACTAAAAGACAGGGGGCGTCCCTGAACACTGAAGCTTTCTTT
NA,TRBJ2-7,TRBD1,TRBV7-2,CASSLSGGTGGWEQYF,TGTGCCAGCAGCTTAAGTGGGGGGACAGGGGGTTGGGAGCAGTACTTC
few,TRBJ1-1,NA,TRBV10-2,CASSDREWGGSEAFF,TGCGCCAGCAGTGACAGGGAATGGGGTGGATCGGAAGCTTTCTTT
NA,TRBJ2-3,NA,TRBV21-1,CASSRTRTPGRGSTDTQYF,TGTGCCAGCAGCAGAACCCGAACCCCCGGCAGGGGTAGCACAGATACGCAGTATTTT
NA,TRBJ2-2,NA,TRBV7-2,CASSLAVGVTGELFF,TGTGCCAGCAGCTTAGCGGTCGGAGTCACCGGGGAGCTGTTTTTT
NA,TRBJ2-1,NA,TRBV6-1,CASSQGRDEQFF,TGTGCCAGCAGTCAGGGGCGCGATGAGCAGTTCTTC
NA,TRBJ1-5,NA,TRBV19,CASSIGTTGIRPQHF,TGTGCCAGTAGTATAGGGACAACGGGGATTCGGCCCCAGCATTTT
NA,TRBJ1-2,TRBD1,TRBV5-1,CASSGGQPLYGYTF,TGCGCCAGCAGCGGGGGACAGCCCCTTTATGGCTACACCTTC
NA,TRBJ2-7,TRBD1,TRBV28,CASQGAGGPYEQYF,TGTGCCAGCCAGGGAGCAGGGGGCCCCTACGAGCAGTACTTC
once,TRBJ1-1,NA,TRBV7-2,CASSLEVMGGLNTEAFF,TGTGCCAGCAGCTTAGAAGTAATGGGGGGGTTGAACACTGAAGCTTTCTTT
NA,TRBJ2-7,TRBD1,TRBV7-8,CASSWRTGALYEQYF,TGTGCCAGCAGTTGGAGGACAGGGGCCCTCTACGAGCAGTACTTC
NA,TRBJ2-1,NA,TRBV11-2,CASSAWSREQFF,TGTGCCAGCAGCGCCTGGTCCAGGGAGCAGTTCTTC
NA,TRBJ1-2,NA,TRBV19,CASRKTGLNYGYTF,TGTGCCAGTAGGAAGACAGGTTTAAATTATGGCTACACCTTC
once,TRBJ2-3,TRBD1,TRBV5-6,CASSWTGIEADTQYF,TGTGCCAGCAGCTGGACAGGGATTGAGGCAGATACGCAGTATTTT
NA,TRBJ1-4,NA,TRBV5-1,CASSLRDLNEKLFF,TGCGCCAGCAGCTTGAGAGACCTTAATGAAAAACTGTTTTTT
NA,TRBJ2-2,NA,TRBV6-5,CASSYLTGELFF,TGTGCCAGCAGTTATCTCACCGGGGAGCTGTTTTTT
NA,TRBJ2-4,NA,TRBV2,CASSELGPRLPYF,TGTGCCAGCAGTGAATTAGGACCGCGGCTTCCTTACTTC
few,TRBJ1-5,NA,TRBV11-3,CASSLRHGNQPQHF,TGTGCCAGCAGCTTAAGGCACGGGAATCAGCCCCAGCATTTT
NA,TRBJ2-7,NA,TRBV6-5,CASSEVSAAEQYF,TGTGCCAGCAGTGAAGTGTCAGCTGCCGAGCAGTACTTC
NA,TRBJ2-3,TRBD2,TRBV2,CASSETSGGHDTQYF,TGTGCCAGCAGTGAGACTAGCGGGGGCCACGATACGCAGTATTTT
NA,TRBJ2-2,TRBD2,TRBV18,CASSPGTSLTGELFF,TGTGCCAGCTCACCGGGGACTAGCTTGACCGGGGAGCTGTTTTTT
NA,TRBJ1-4,NA,TRBV19,CASSPQDARGEKLFF,TGTGCCAGTAGTCCCCAGGACGCAAGGGGCGAAAAACTGTTTTTT